The 20 T cell receptor beta chains reported below all come from one sample, sequenced in a study of shared clonotypes between healthy human individuals. Some clones are missing from TCRdb's copy, which holds only in-frame ones; the method was immunoSEQ multiplex PCR. In the table there are fewer than 850,000 clones, about 90% of which are singletons. Sequenced input: memory CD8+ T cells from PBMCs. The subset was: CD45RO+ cells pooled with CCR7-negative TemRA cells. The receptors were gathered from a man younger than 30 in good health. Some clones in this sample may be carry-over from other donors' samples.

This chain connects TRBV19 to TRBJ1-2, with 7 bases that match TRBD1. The V gene end was trimmed by 10 bases and the J gene end by 4 bases; junction bases not matched to a gene: 3. The CDR3 extends over 11 amino acids. Germline V gene sequence: CDR1 LNHDA, CDR2 SQIVND (reference sequence). The CDR3 protein is CATRQGYGYTF. CDR3 sequence (DNA): TGTGCCACCAGACAGGGCTATGGCTACACCTTC.

V usage is TRBV7-8 and J usage is TRBJ2-5; 7 bases align to TRBD1. This CDR3 spans 15 amino acids. V dropped 5 bases and J dropped 5; count of bases not matched to a gene: 11. Germline V gives CDR1 SGHVS, CDR2 FQNEAQ. The CDR3 DNA is TGTGCCAGCAGCCGGCGTGGACAGGACGGGGAGACCCAGTACTTC. Protein: CASSRRGQDGETQYF.

The rearrangement uses TRBV6-6 and TRBJ1-2; TRBD1 agrees at 8 bases. V gave up 8 bases and J gave up 7 bases; unmatched junction bases: 9. From germline, CDR1 is MNHNY and CDR2 SVGAGI (reference sequence). The CDR3 length is 13 residues. The CDR3 DNA sequence: TGTGCCAGCGGACCTGACAGGGGAGGTGGCTACACCTTC. Translating gives CASGPDRGGGYTF.

With respect to this clone: Other DNA variants within this sample encode the same CDR3. The chain carries TRBV19 and TRBJ2-1; the D call may be TRBD1 or TRBD2 (5 bases each). The length of the CDR3 is 15 residues. Deletions cut 4 bases from V and 0 bases from J, with 10 bases between. CDR1 LNHDA and CDR2 SQIVND come from the germline V gene (reference sequence). The CDR3 loop reads CASSTGTSSYNEQFF. The CDR3 DNA sequence: TGTGCCAGTAGTACCGGGACCAGCTCCTACAATGAGCAGTTCTTC. The full variable domain, rest sourced from reference TRBV19 and TRBJ2-1, is DGGITQSPKYLFRKEGQNVTLSCEQNLNHDAMYWYRQDPGQGLRLIYYSQIVNDFQKGDIAEGYSVSREKKESFPLTVTSAQKNPTAFYLCASSTGTSSYNEQFFGPGTRLTVL.

CDR3 protein: CASSLEAARTDTQYF. The CDR3 DNA reads TGTGCCAGCAGCTTAGAGGCGGCCCGCACAGATACGCAGTATTTT. The chain has TRBV7-9 and TRBJ2-3; no reliable D call. The germline V and J ends were trimmed by 1 base and 1 base, with 9 bases remaining between them. CDR1 is SEHNR and CDR2 is FQNEAQ in the germline V gene (reference sequence). The CDR3 consists of 15 residues.

A word on this clone: This specimen includes other DNA sequences encoding the same CDR3. The genes are TRBV19 and TRBJ1-5; D not certain. Germline loops: CDR1 LNHDA, CDR2 SQIVND (reference sequence). This CDR3 has 15 residues. The germline V and J ends were trimmed by 2 bases and 0 bases, with 8 bases remaining between them. CDR3 residues: CASSIIGNSNQPQHF. The CDR3, as DNA: TGTGCCAGTAGTATAATAGGAAATAGCAATCAGCCCCAGCATTTT.

The gene calls are TRBV6-5 and TRBJ1-5; no clear D gene. This CDR3 has 12 residues. V was clipped by 2 bases and J by 5 bases, with 4 bases between them. From germline, CDR1 is MNHEY and CDR2 SVGAGI. The CDR3 spells CASSYIDQPQHF. CDR3 nucleotide sequence: TGTGCCAGCAGTTACATCGATCAGCCCCAGCATTTT.

This rearrangement joins TRBV11-2 to TRBJ2-7; 9 bases fit TRBD1. V shed 1 base and J 7 bases; nucleotides not matched to a gene: 5. CDR1 SGHAT and CDR2 FQNNGV come from the germline V gene. This CDR3 spans 14 amino acids. The CDR3 DNA follows: TGTGCCAGCAGCTTAGGAACAGGGGGCAGGGAGCAGTACTTC. Amino acids: CASSLGTGGREQYF.

In the case of this clone: The same CDR3 can be traced to other DNA sequences in this sample. The rearrangement links TRBV7-9 to TRBJ2-7, with a possible D match to TRBD1 (7 bases). From germline, CDR1 is SEHNR and CDR2 FQNEAQ (reference sequence). V lost 4 bases and J lost 2, with 12 bases in between. CDR3 length: 14 amino acids. In DNA, the CDR3 is TGTGCCAGCAGCTCGCGGGACAGCCCCTACGAGCAGTACTTC. Translation: CASSSRDSPYEQYF.

CDR3 amino acids: CASSFSKGGNQPQHF. The DNA of the CDR3 is TGTGCCAGCAGTTTTTCAAAGGGGGGCAATCAGCCCCAGCATTTT. This sequence joins TRBV28 and TRBJ1-5, with D tentatively TRBD1 (6 bases). CDR1 is MDHEN, CDR2 SYDVKM, per germline. Trimming left V 3 bases short and J 2 bases short, with 11 bases between. This CDR3 contains 15 residues.

This sequence joins TRBV7-9 and TRBJ1-1, with D possibly matching TRBD1 (5 bases). The germline V gene has CDR1 SEHNR and CDR2 FQNEAQ (reference sequence). The CDR3 runs to 13 residues. Trimming pared 0 bases from V and 8 bases from J, leaving 10 bases between. The CDR3 bases are TGTGCCAGCAGCTTAGCGTCCGGGGGAGAAGCTTTCTTT. This encodes CASSLASGGEAFF.

The CDR3 region is CASTGAGGIQYF. DNA of the CDR3: TGTGCCAGCACAGGAGCCGGGGGCATTCAGTACTTC. J is TRBJ2-4 and V is TRBV6-1, with a possible D match to TRBD2 (6 bases). CDR3 length: 12 amino acids. The V gene's germline CDR1 is MNHNS and CDR2 SASEGT. The V end lost 7 bases, the J end lost 9 bases, and 13 bases lay between the germline ends.

The chain uses TRBV9 and TRBJ2-3; TRBD1 or TRBD2 may be the D gene (5 bases each). The V and J ends lost 7 bases and 4 bases respectively, with 16 bases between them. Germline V gene lookup returns CDR1 SGDLS and CDR2 YYNGEE. The CDR3 sequence is 14 residues long. CDR3 sequence (DNA): TGTGCCAGCGGGGGAGAAGGACGGTCAGATACGCAGTATTTT. This sequence encodes CASGGEGRSDTQYF. Full variable domain (rest looked up from reference TRBV9 and TRBJ2-3): DSGVTQTPKHLITATGQRVTLRCSPRSGDLSVYWYQQSLDQGLQFLIQYYNGEERAKGNILERFSAQQFPDLHSELNLSSLELGDSALYFCASGGEGRSDTQYFGPGTRLTVL.

The V gene is TRBV4-3, the J gene TRBJ1-1, with 9 bases identical to TRBD1. There are 17 residues in the CDR3. Germline values: CDR1 LGHNA, CDR2 YSLEER. V lost 3 bases, J lost 1 base, and 9 bases stayed unmatched. The CDR3 loop reads CASSHEPGQGENTEAFF. The CDR3, as DNA: TGCGCCAGCAGCCATGAACCGGGACAGGGTGAGAACACTGAAGCTTTCTTT.

V is TRBV27 and J is TRBJ1-3; D not certain. The CDR3 contains 13 residues. Between the trimmed V and J ends, which lost 8 bases and 4 bases, there was a span of 12 bases. Germline CDR1 MNHEY, CDR2 SMNVEV (reference sequence). The CDR3 sequence is CASGGEGGNTIYF. The CDR3 coding sequence is TGTGCCAGCGGTGGGGAAGGGGGAAACACCATATATTTT.

The chain recombines TRBV11-2 with TRBJ1-1; D gene uncertain. In germline, CDR1 is SGHAT, CDR2 FQNNGV. The length of the CDR3 is 12 residues. Trimming took off 1 base at V and 6 bases at J, with 6 bases between the two ends. The CDR3 here is CASSLGLPEAFF. The CDR3, as DNA: TGTGCCAGCAGCTTAGGACTTCCTGAAGCTTTCTTT.

This clone was found once. The V and J genes are TRBV9 and TRBJ2-3, with D maybe TRBD1 (6 bases). CDR1 SGDLS and CDR2 YYNGEE come from the germline V gene. CDR3 size: 15 residues. V was shortened by 4 bases and J by 0 bases, with 12 bases between the two germline ends. The CDR3 loop reads CASSRSGTSTDTQYF. In DNA form, the CDR3 reads TGTGCCAGCAGCCGATCCGGGACAAGCACAGATACGCAGTATTTT.

The chain joins TRBV4-2 to TRBJ2-6; D may correspond to TRBD1 or TRBD2 (5 bases each). Germline lookup yields CDR1 LGHNA and CDR2 YNFKEQ. The CDR3 is made up of 17 amino acids. V lost 4 bases to trimming and J lost 0 bases, with 13 bases between them. The CDR3 region is CASSRGNQHSGANVLTF. In DNA, the CDR3 is TGTGCCAGCAGCCGGGGGAATCAGCACTCTGGGGCCAACGTCCTGACTTTC.

V and J are TRBV2 and TRBJ1-2; 7 bases are shared with TRBD1. Germline trimming cut 3 bases from V and 7 bases from J; bases unmatched to any gene: 5. The CDR3 is 13 amino acids. Per germline, CDR1 SNHLY and CDR2 FYNNEI. CDR3 sequence (DNA): TGTGCCAGCAGTGATTGGGACAGCCCTGGCTACACCTTC. Its protein product is CASSDWDSPGYTF.

This sequence joins TRBV6-1 and TRBJ2-7; the match to TRBD2 covers 10 bases. With 3 bases clipped from V and 0 bases from J, the junction kept 5 bases outside the gene matches. Germline CDR1 and CDR2: MNHNS and SASEGT. CDR3 length: 16 amino acids. The CDR3 DNA sequence: TGTGCCAGCAGTGACATACCTAGCGGGAGCTCCTACGAGCAGTACTTC. Translation: CASSDIPSGSSYEQYF.